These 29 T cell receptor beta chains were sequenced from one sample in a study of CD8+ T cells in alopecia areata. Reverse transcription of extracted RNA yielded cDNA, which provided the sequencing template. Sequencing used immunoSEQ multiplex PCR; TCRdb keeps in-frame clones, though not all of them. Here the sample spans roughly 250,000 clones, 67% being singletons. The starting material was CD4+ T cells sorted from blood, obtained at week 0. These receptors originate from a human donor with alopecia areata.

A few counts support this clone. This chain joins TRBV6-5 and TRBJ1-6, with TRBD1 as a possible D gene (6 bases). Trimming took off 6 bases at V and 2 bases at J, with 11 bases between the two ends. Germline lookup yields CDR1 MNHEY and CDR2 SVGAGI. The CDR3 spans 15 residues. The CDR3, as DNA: TGTGCCAGCAGCCCGACAGGTGCCTATAATTCACCCCTCCACTTT. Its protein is CASSPTGAYNSPLHF.

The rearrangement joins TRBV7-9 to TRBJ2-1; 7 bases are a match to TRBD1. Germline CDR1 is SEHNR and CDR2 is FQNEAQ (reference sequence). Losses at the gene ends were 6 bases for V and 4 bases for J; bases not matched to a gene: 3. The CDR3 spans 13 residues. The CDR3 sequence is CASRGQIYNEQFF. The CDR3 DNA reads TGTGCCAGCAGGGGACAGATTTACAATGAGCAGTTCTTC.

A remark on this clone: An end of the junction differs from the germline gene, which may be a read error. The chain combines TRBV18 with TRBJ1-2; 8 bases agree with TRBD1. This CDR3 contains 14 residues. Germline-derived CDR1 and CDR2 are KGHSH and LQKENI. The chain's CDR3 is CASSPQGEGGGYTF. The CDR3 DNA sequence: TGTGCCAGCTCCCCACAGGGGGAGGGAGGCGGCTACACCTTC.

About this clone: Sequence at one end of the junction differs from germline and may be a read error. The CDR3 DNA follows: TGCGCCAGCAGCCAAGTGCAGGATAACTCACCCCTCCACTTT. This encodes CASSQVQDNSPLHF. This rearrangement joins TRBV4-3 to TRBJ1-6; D is unresolved. The CDR3 covers 14 residues. CDR1 is LGHNA, CDR2 YSLEER, per germline.

The CDR3 region has the DNA TGTGCCAGCAGCCAAGATCAGCCGTACAATGAGCAGTTCTTC. Translation gives CASSQDQPYNEQFF. This chain uses TRBV4-2 with TRBJ2-1; no clear D gene. The CDR3 extends over 14 amino acids. Germline V lookup: CDR1 LGHNA, CDR2 YNFKEQ. Trimming took off 0 bases at V and 4 bases at J, with 7 bases between the two ends.

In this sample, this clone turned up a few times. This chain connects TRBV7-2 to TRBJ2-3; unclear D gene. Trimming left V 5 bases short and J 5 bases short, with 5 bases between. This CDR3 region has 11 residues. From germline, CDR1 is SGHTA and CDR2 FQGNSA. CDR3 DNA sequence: TGTGCCAGCAGCAGTAGAGATACGCAGTATTTT. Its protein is CASSSRDTQYF.

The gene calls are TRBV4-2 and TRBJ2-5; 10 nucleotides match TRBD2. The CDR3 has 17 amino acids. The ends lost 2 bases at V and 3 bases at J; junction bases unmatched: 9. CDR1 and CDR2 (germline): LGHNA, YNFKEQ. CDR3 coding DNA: TGTGCCAGCAGCCAACGGGCTAGCGGGGGATCAGAAGAGACCCAGTACTTC. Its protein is CASSQRASGGSEETQYF.

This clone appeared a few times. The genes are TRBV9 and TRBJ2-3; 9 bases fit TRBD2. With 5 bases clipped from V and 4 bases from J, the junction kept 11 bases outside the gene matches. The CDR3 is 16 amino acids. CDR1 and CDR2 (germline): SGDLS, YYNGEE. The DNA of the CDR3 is TGTGCCAGCAGTCTTAGCGGGGGCTACGTTCCAGATACGCAGTATTTT. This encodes CASSLSGGYVPDTQYF.

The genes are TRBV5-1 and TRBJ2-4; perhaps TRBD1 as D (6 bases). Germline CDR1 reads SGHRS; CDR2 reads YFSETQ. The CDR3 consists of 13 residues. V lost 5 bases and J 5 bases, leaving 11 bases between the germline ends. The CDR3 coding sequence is TGCGCCAGCAGAATGGGGGCAGAAAACATTCAGTACTTC. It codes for CASRMGAENIQYF. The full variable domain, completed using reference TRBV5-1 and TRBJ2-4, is KAGVTQTPRYLIKTRGQQVTLSCSPISGHRSVSWYQQTPGQGLQFLFEYFSETQRNKGNFPGRFSGRQFSNSRSEMNVSTLELGDSALYLCASRMGAENIQYFGAGTRLSVL.

Written as DNA, the CDR3 is TGTGCCAGCAGCCTCGACAGGAACTACGAGCAGTACTTC. This encodes CASSLDRNYEQYF. The chain links TRBV7-9 to TRBJ2-7; tentatively, D is TRBD1 (6 bases). CDR1 and CDR2 (germline): SEHNR, FQNEAQ (reference sequence). V lost 5 bases and J lost 3, with 11 bases in between. CDR3 length: 13 amino acids.

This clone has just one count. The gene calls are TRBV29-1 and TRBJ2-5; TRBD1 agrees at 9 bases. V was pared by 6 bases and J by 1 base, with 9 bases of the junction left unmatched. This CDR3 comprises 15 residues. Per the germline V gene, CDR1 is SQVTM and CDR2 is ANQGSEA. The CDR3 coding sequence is TGCAGCGTAGACGGGACAGGGAGTGTCCAAGAGACCCAGTACTTC. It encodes CSVDGTGSVQETQYF. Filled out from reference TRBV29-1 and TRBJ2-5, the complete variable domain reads SAVISQKPSRDICQRGTSLTIQCQVDSQVTMMFWYRQQPGQSLTLIATANQGSEATYESGFVIDKFPISRPNLTFSTLTVSNMSPEDSSIYLCSVDGTGSVQETQYFGPGTRLLVL.

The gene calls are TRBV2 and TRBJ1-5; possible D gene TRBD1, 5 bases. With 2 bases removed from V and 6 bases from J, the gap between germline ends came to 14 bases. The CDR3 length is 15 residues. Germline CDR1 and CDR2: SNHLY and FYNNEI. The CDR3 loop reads CASSELGREPQPQHF. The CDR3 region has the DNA TGTGCCAGCAGTGAATTGGGCAGGGAACCTCAGCCCCAGCATTTT. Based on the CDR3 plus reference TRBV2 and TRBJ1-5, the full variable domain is EPEVTQTPSHQVTQMGQEVILRCVPISNHLYFYWYRQILGQKVEFLVSFYNNEISEKSEIFDDQFSVERPDGSNFTLKIRSTKLEDSAMYFCASSELGREPQPQHFGDGTRLSIL.

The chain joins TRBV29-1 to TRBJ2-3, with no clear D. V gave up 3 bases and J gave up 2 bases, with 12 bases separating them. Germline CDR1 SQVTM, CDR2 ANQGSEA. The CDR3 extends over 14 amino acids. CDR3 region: CSVEDVWNTDTQYF. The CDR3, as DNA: TGCAGCGTTGAGGACGTTTGGAACACAGATACGCAGTATTTT.

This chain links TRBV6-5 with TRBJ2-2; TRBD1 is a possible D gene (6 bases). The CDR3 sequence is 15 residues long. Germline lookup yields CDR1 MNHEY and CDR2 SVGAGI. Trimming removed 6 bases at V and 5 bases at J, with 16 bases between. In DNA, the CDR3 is TGTGCCAGCAGAAGACAGGTTGCTGGGACCGGGGAGCTGTTTTTT. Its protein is CASRRQVAGTGELFF.

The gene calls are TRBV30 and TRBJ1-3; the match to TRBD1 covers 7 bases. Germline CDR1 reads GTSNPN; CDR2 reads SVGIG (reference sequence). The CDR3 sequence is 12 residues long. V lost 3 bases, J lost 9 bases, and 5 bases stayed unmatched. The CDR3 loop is CAWSPRTGTIYF. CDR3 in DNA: TGTGCCTGGAGCCCTCGGACAGGCACCATATATTTT.

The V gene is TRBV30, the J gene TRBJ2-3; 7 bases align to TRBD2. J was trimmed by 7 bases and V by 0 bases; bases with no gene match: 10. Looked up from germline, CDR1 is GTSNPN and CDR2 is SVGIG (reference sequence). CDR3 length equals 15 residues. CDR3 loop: CAWSVLQTSIHTQYF. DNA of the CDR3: TGTGCCTGGAGTGTACTTCAGACTAGCATACATACGCAGTATTTT.

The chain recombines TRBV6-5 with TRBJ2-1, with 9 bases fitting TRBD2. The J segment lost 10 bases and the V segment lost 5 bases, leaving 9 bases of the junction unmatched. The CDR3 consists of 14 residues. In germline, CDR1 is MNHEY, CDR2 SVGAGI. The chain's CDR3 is CASSIGGGAREQFF. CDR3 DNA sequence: TGTGCCAGCAGTATAGGCGGGGGGGCACGGGAGCAGTTCTTC.

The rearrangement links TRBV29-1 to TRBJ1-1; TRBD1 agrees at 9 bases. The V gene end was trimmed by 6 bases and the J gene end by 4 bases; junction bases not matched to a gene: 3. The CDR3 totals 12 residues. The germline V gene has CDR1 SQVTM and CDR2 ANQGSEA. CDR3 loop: CSVIQGATEAFF. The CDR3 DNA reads TGCAGCGTCATACAGGGGGCCACTGAAGCTTTCTTT.

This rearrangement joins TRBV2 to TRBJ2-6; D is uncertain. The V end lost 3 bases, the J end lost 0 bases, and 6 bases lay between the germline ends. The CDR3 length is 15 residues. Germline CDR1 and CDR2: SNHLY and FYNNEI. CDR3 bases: TGTGCCAGCAGTGAGGAGATCTCTGGGGCCAACGTCCTGACTTTC. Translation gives CASSEEISGANVLTF.

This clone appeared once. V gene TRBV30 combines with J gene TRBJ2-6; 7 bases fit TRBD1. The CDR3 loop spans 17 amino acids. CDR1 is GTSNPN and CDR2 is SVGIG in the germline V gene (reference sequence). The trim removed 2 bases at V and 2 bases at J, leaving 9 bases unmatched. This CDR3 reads CAWSTDRAHPGANVLTF. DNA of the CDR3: TGTGCCTGGAGTACCGACAGGGCCCATCCTGGGGCCAACGTCCTGACTTTC.

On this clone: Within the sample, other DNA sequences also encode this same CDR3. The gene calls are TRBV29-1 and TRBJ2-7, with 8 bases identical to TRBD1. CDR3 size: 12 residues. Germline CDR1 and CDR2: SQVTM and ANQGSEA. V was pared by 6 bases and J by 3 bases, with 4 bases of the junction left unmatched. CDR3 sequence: CSVRQGSYEQYF. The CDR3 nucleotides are TGCAGCGTCCGACAGGGGAGCTACGAGCAGTACTTC.

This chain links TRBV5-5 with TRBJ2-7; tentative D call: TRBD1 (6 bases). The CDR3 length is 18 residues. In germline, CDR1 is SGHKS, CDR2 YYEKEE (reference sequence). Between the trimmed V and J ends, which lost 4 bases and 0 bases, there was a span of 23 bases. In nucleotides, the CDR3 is TGTGCCAGCAGCCATGATCTGACAGGCCCTGTCAGCTCCTACGAGCAGTACTTC. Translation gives CASSHDLTGPVSSYEQYF.

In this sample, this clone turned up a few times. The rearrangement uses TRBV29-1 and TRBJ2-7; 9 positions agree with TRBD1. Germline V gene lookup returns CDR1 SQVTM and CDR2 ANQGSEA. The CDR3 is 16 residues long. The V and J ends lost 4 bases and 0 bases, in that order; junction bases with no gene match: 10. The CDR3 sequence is CSVVKDRGSLSYEQYF. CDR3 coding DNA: TGCAGCGTTGTGAAGGACAGGGGATCCCTCTCCTACGAGCAGTACTTC.

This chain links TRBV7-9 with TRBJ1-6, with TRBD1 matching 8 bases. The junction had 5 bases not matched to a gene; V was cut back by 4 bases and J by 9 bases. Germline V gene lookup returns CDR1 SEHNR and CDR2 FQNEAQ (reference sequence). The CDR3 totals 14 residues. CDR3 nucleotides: TGTGCCAGCAGCTCGGACAGGGAGGGTTCACCCCTCCACTTT. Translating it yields CASSSDREGSPLHF.

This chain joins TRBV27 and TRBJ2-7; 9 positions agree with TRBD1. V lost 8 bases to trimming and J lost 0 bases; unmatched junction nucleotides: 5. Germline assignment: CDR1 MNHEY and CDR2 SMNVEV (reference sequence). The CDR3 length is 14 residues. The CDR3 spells CASARQGGSYEQYF. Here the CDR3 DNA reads TGTGCCAGCGCAAGACAGGGGGGCTCCTACGAGCAGTACTTC.

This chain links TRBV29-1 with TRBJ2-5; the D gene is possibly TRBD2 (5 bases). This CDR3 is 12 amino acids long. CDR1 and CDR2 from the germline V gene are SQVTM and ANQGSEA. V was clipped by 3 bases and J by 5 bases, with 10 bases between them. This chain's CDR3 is CSVDRGPETQYF. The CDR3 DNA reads TGCAGCGTTGATCGAGGGCCCGAGACCCAGTACTTC.

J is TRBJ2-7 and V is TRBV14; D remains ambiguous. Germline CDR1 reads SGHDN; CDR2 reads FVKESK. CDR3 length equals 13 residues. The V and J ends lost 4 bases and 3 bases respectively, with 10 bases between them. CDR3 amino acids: CASSLQVDYEQYF. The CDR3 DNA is TGTGCCAGCAGCCTTCAGGTCGACTACGAGCAGTACTTC.

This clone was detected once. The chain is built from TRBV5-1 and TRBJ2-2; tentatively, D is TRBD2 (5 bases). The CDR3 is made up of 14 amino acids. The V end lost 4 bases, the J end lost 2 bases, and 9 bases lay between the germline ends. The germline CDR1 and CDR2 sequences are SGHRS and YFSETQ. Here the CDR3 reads CASSRSGNTGELFF. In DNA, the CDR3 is TGCGCCAGCAGCCGAAGCGGAAACACCGGGGAGCTGTTTTTT.

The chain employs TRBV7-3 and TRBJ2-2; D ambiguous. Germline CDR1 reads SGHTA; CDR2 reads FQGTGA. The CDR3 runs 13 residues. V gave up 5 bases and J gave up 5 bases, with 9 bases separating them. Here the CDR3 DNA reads TGTGCCAGCAGCCTTGCCTCGACCGGGGAGCTGTTTTTT. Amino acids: CASSLASTGELFF.